The 9 T cell receptor beta chains in this list originate from one sample, sequenced in a study of CD8 T cells in Susac syndrome. After extraction with the RNeasy kit, about 0.45 to 1 ug of the RNA was reverse transcribed using random hexamers. Via MiXCR, TCRdb re-called the immunoSEQ multiplex PCR reads, giving one row per CDR3 protein. The table has about 300,000 distinct CDR3 sequences, roughly 85% seen once. The material sequenced was CD8+ T cells from PBMCs. Receptors originate from a human donor with multiple sclerosis.

This clonotype was seen just once. The chain has TRBV3-1 and TRBJ2-3; D remains ambiguous. Germline assignment: CDR1 LGHDT and CDR2 YNNKEL (reference sequence). Trimming took off 3 bases at V and 1 base at J, with 29 bases between the two ends. CDR3 length: 21 residues. CDR3 sequence: CASSQPVYWRIPREGTDTQYF. The CDR3 DNA sequence: TGTGCCAGCAGCCAGCCGGTTTATTGGCGGATACCTAGAGAAGGCACAGATACGCAGTATTTT.

The chain employs TRBV11-2 and TRBJ2-1, with 10 bases lining up with TRBD2. V gave up 4 bases and J gave up 6 bases; unmatched junction bases: 6. Germline CDR1 and CDR2: SGHAT and FQNNGV. There are 15 residues in the CDR3. The CDR3 here is CASSWASGRGNEQFF. Here the CDR3 DNA reads TGTGCCAGCAGCTGGGCTAGCGGGAGAGGCAATGAGCAGTTCTTC.

This chain uses TRBV27 with TRBJ2-7; the match to TRBD1 covers 7 bases. Germline V lookup: CDR1 MNHEY, CDR2 SMNVEV (reference sequence). V dropped 8 bases and J dropped 7; count of bases not matched to a gene: 8. This CDR3 is built from 12 residues. Here the CDR3 DNA reads TGTGCCAGCGGCACGGGACAGTGGGAGCAGTACTTC. Protein sequence: CASGTGQWEQYF.

The chain is built from TRBV20-1 and TRBJ2-3; D gene ambiguous. This CDR3 has 14 residues. Germline CDR1 is DFQATT and CDR2 is SNEGSKA (reference sequence). V dropped 0 bases and J dropped 2 bases, with 9 bases sitting between them. Here the CDR3 reads CSARDVRITDTQYF. DNA for the CDR3: TGCAGTGCTAGAGATGTTAGAATCACAGATACGCAGTATTTT.

V is TRBV4-2 and J is TRBJ1-2; 9 nucleotides align to TRBD1. CDR1 is LGHNA, CDR2 YNFKEQ, per germline. V lost 6 bases to trimming and J lost 2 bases; unmatched junction nucleotides: 7. This CDR3 is 15 amino acids long. The CDR3 DNA sequence: TGTGCCAGCAGTCAGACCGGGACAGGGAACTATGGCTACACCTTC. Amino acid sequence: CASSQTGTGNYGYTF.

The gene calls are TRBV9 and TRBJ2-1; 14 positions match TRBD2. Unmatched junction bases numbered 3, after V lost 2 bases and J lost 2 bases. Germline values: CDR1 SGDLS, CDR2 YYNGEE. This CDR3 spans 17 amino acids. This CDR3 reads CASSVGTSGSPYNEQFF. The CDR3, as DNA: TGTGCCAGCAGCGTGGGGACTAGCGGGAGCCCCTACAATGAGCAGTTCTTC.

V usage is TRBV5-1 and J usage is TRBJ2-3; D ambiguous. The CDR3 extends over 13 amino acids. The V gene's germline CDR1 is SGHRS and CDR2 YFSETQ. The germline V and J ends were trimmed by 5 bases and 0 bases, with 7 bases remaining between them. The CDR3 reads CASRSTSTDTQYF. Here the CDR3 DNA reads TGCGCCAGCAGATCTACTAGCACAGATACGCAGTATTTT.

V usage is TRBV27 and J usage is TRBJ1-4; perhaps TRBD1 as D (5 bases). Trimming took 10 bases from V and 7 from J, leaving 19 bases between them. Germline V gene lookup returns CDR1 MNHEY and CDR2 SMNVEV (reference sequence). The CDR3 runs 14 residues. The CDR3 coding sequence is TGTGCCACCGCTGAATTGGGGGGGAGTGAAAAACTGTTTTTT. Encoded protein: CATAELGGSEKLFF.

This clonotype was recorded a few times. CDR3 amino acids: CASSRGTVTTRETQYF. CDR3 nucleotide sequence: TGTGCCAGCAGCCGGGGGACAGTAACCACCAGAGAGACCCAGTACTTC. The chain combines TRBV6-5 with TRBJ2-5, with D possibly matching TRBD1 (7 bases). Germline V gene data show CDR1 as MNHEY and CDR2 as SVGAGI. Trimming pared 6 bases from V and 4 bases from J, leaving 21 bases between. This CDR3 spans 16 amino acids.